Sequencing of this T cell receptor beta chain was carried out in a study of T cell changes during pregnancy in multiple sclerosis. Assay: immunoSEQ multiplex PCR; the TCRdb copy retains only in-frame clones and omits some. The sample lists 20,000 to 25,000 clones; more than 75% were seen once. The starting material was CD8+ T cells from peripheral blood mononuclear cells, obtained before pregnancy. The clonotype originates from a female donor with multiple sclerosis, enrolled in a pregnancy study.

The CDR3, as DNA: TGTGCCAGCAGTCCCTTTAGCGGATTAGAGACCCAGTACTTC. It codes for CASSPFSGLETQYF. The chain has TRBV6-5 and TRBJ2-5, with D perhaps TRBD2 (6 bases). The V gene lost 5 bases and the J gene lost 4 bases, with 14 bases spanning the gap. The length of the CDR3 is 14 residues. Germline V gene data show CDR1 as MNHEY and CDR2 as SVGAGI.